This T cell receptor (beta chain) was captured by sequencing in a study of identical twins. Germline values: CDR1 SGHRS, CDR2 YFSETQ. This CDR3 is 14 amino acids long. The V end lost 4 bases, the J end lost 4 bases, and 11 bases lay between the germline ends. Study-level results: Where beta out-of-frame sequences were concerned, excess twin sharing was weaker. Cord blood's abundant beta clonotypes had fewer insertions, unlike memory repertoires. For zero-insertion analyses, partial confounding could come from invariant MAIT and iNKT cells.

TCRdb reprocessed the 5' RACE reads via MiXCR and lists one record per CDR3 protein. The sample has fewer than 650,000 distinct CDR3 sequences; just over 7% are singletons. This clonotype has ten or more counts. Antigen specificity is unknown. All of the donors were Caucasians in good health. These data also formed part of another study, on yellow fever vaccine responses in identical twins.

This TCR derives from a woman aged 18-35 years in good health. This chain links TRBV5-1 with TRBJ1-4; weak D call: TRBD1 (6 bases). The sample was PBMCs. The CDR3 sequence is CASSPVGGNEKLFF. CDR3 in DNA: TGCGCCAGCAGCCCTGTAGGGGGTAATGAAAAACTGTTTTTT.